A selection of T cell receptor beta chains follows, all from one sample in a study of regulatory T cells in long-lasting Graves disease. Each CDR3 protein gets one entry after TCRdb re-called the multiplex PCR reads with MiXCR. The sample holds hundreds of thousands of distinct CDR3 sequences, around 20% seen once. The material sequenced was peripheral blood mononuclear cells (PBMCs), taken when the disease was refractory, from a patient treated with antithyroid drugs. The source is a female donor with Graves disease. Both conserved end residues are part of each CDR3. A D gene is named only where the DNA matches it firmly. The size field is filled for only some rows; it gives once, few, many or a size class.

clone_size	cdr3_length	d_call	v_call	j_call	cdr3_nt	cdr3_aa
many	17	TRBD1	TRBV5-1	TRBJ1-2	TGCGCCAGCAGCTTGCCAGACAGGGGGGTCACCGGCTATGGCTACACCTTC	CASSLPDRGVTGYGYTF
NA	18	TRBD2	TRBV20-1	TRBJ2-5	TGCAGTGCTAGAGATCTCCGACTAGCGGTGGGGTATAGGGAGACCCAGTACTTC	CSARDLRLAVGYRETQYF
many	13	NA	TRBV20-1	TRBJ2-7	TGCAGTGCTAGGGGGACCCTAGCGCTCGAGCAGTACTTC	CSARGTLALEQYF
NA	15	TRBD2	TRBV20-1	TRBJ2-5	TGCAGTGCTCTGGGCGCGGGAGGGCCGGGAGAGACCCAGTACTTC	CSALGAGGPGETQYF
NA	13	TRBD2	TRBV20-1	TRBJ2-7	TGCAGTGCTAAACTAGCGACCTCCTACGAGCAGTACTTC	CSAKLATSYEQYF
NA	16	TRBD2	TRBV3-1	TRBJ2-3	TGTGCCAGCAGCCCAACTAGCGGGGGAAGCACAGATACGCAGTATTTT	CASSPTSGGSTDTQYF
many	14	NA	TRBV11-1	TRBJ1-6	TGTGCCAGCAGCCGGACGGGGAATAATTCACCCCTCCACTTT	CASSRTGNNSPLHF
many	13	NA	TRBV27	TRBJ1-2	TGTGCCAGCAGTTTCGGGGACAACTATGGCTACACCTTC	CASSFGDNYGYTF
many	12	NA	TRBV30	TRBJ1-2	TGTGCCTGGAGTGTGGGGACTTTTGGCTACACCTTC	CAWSVGTFGYTF
few	14	TRBD1	TRBV10-3	TRBJ1-2	TGTGCCATCAGTGTACAGGGGGAGTACTATGGCTACACCTTC	CAISVQGEYYGYTF
NA	12	NA	TRBV14	TRBJ1-1	TGTGCCAGCAGCCAGCTGTACACTGAAGCTTTCTTT	CASSQLYTEAFF
few	13	NA	TRBV13	TRBJ2-7	TGTGCCAGCTCCCGGACAGAATTACACGAGCAGTACTTC	CASSRTELHEQYF
NA	14	TRBD1	TRBV10-2	TRBJ1-1	TGCGCCAGCAGTGCCCGACAGGGGGCCGCTGAAGCTTTCTTT	CASSARQGAAEAFF
few	15	NA	TRBV7-9	TRBJ2-7	TGTGCCAGCAGCTTAGATATGGACACGTTCTACGAGCAGTACTTC	CASSLDMDTFYEQYF
many	16	TRBD2	TRBV28	TRBJ2-7	TGTGCCAGCAGTCCCGGTTCGTCTAGCGGGGCCTACGAGCAGTACTTC	CASSPGSSSGAYEQYF
NA	13	TRBD1	TRBV20-1	TRBJ2-7	TGCAGTGCTAGAGGGGACAGCGTCTACGAGCAGTACTTC	CSARGDSVYEQYF